Each of the 3 T cell receptor beta chains below was sequenced from the same sample in a study of blood T cell repertoires in COVID-19. Sequenced by immunoSEQ multiplex PCR; TCRdb stores in-frame clones only, minus some. The table has hundreds of thousands of clones, about 83% seen once. Sequenced: peripheral blood. All receptors come from a man older than 75 with acute or convalescent COVID-19.

This rearrangement joins TRBV5-1 to TRBJ1-4; 10 positions agree with TRBD1. The V and J ends lost 0 bases and 8 bases, in that order; junction bases with no gene match: 4. This CDR3 is 15 amino acids long. Germline CDR1 reads SGHRS; CDR2 reads YFSETQ. The CDR3 DNA reads as TGCGCCAGCAGCTTGGCAGGGACAGGGGAAGAAAAACTGTTTTTT. This gives the protein CASSLAGTGEEKLFF. The variable domain in full, completed from reference TRBV5-1 and TRBJ1-4, reads KAGVTQTPRYLIKTRGQQVTLSCSPISGHRSVSWYQQTPGQGLQFLFEYFSETQRNKGNFPGRFSGRQFSNSRSEMNVSTLELGDSALYLCASSLAGTGEEKLFFGSGTQLSVL.

Notes on this clone: The junction differs from germline at one of its ends, possibly a read error. The chain has TRBV7-3 and TRBJ2-3, with TRBD1 as a possible D gene (6 bases). The CDR3 covers 15 residues. Germline values: CDR1 SGHTA, CDR2 FQGTGA. Written as DNA, the CDR3 is TGTGCCAGCAGCCTAACAACGACAGGTCCGGCGACGCAGTATTTT. Amino acids: CASSLTTTGPATQYF.

This chain joins TRBV7-2 and TRBJ2-1, with 13 bases lining up with TRBD2. This CDR3 contains 18 residues. Trimming removed 1 base from V and 4 bases from J; junction bases left unmatched: 7. CDR1 and CDR2 from the germline V gene are SGHTA and FQGNSA. The CDR3 DNA is TGTGCCAGCAGCTTAGTCCTCGGACTAGCGGGGGAATACAATGAGCAGTTCTTC. It encodes CASSLVLGLAGEYNEQFF. Full variable domain (rest looked up from reference TRBV7-2 and TRBJ2-1): GAGVSQSPSNKVTEKGKDVELRCDPISGHTALYWYRQSLGQGLEFLIYFQGNSAPDKSGLPSDRFSAERTGGSVSTLTIQRTQQEDSAVYLCASSLVLGLAGEYNEQFFGPGTRLTVL.